A selection of T cell receptor beta chains follows, all from one sample in a study of cytomegalovirus exposure and HLA in healthy donors. Measured with immunoSEQ multiplex PCR; TCRdb has only the in-frame clones, and not every one. The listing contains fewer than 100,000 clones. The sample was PBMCs. These receptor sequences come from a man aged 50-60 years in good health and CMV-seronegative. CDR3s include the opening cysteine and the closing phenylalanine or tryptophan. The D gene is left open where the match is weak.

TRBD1	TRBV7-2	TRBJ1-1	TGTGCCAGCAGCTCACTGGGGTCAGGGGGTACGGTGAACACTGAAGCTTTCTTT	CASSSLGSGGTVNTEAFF
-	TRBV7-2	TRBJ2-5	TGTGCCAGCAGCTTGCGAAAAGAGACCCAGTACTTC	CASSLRKETQYF
TRBD1	TRBV5-4	TRBJ1-1	TGTGCCAGCAGCATACAGGGGGCGGGCACTGAAGCTTTCTTT	CASSIQGAGTEAFF
-	TRBV19	TRBJ1-6	TGTGCCAGTAGCCCGGACAGCAATAATTCACCCCTCCACTTT	CASSPDSNNSPLHF
-	TRBV19	TRBJ1-1	TGTGCCAGTAGTACAAAACCTGGGACAAACCATGAAGCTTTCTTT	CASSTKPGTNHEAFF
-	TRBV4-2	TRBJ1-1	TGTGCCAGCAGCCAAGTTTCGTACACTGAAGCTTTCTTT	CASSQVSYTEAFF
TRBD1	TRBV28	TRBJ2-7	TGTGCCAGCAGCCGAAGGACAGGGGGCGTCCACGAGCAGTACTTC	CASSRRTGGVHEQYF
-	TRBV7-8	TRBJ1-1	TGTGCCAGCAGCTTTCAGGAGAACACTGAAGCTTTCTTT	CASSFQENTEAFF
TRBD1	TRBV9	TRBJ1-4	TGTGCCAGCAGCGTAGCTACGGGGACAGGGGGCTTAAGGAAACTGTTTTTT	CASSVATGTGGLRKLFF
-	TRBV11-3	TRBJ2-2	TGTGCCAGCAGCCTCGACAGGAACACCGGGGAGCTGTTTTTT	CASSLDRNTGELFF
-	TRBV19	TRBJ1-2	TGTGCCAGTAGTCCAACCCAAGGACAGCTCTATGGCTACACCTTC	CASSPTQGQLYGYTF
TRBD1	TRBV4-3	TRBJ1-2	TGCGCCAGCAGCCAAGATGGGGGCAGGGGGGATGGCTACACCTTC	CASSQDGGRGDGYTF
TRBD2	TRBV4-2	TRBJ2-3	TGTGCCAGCAGCCAATTTCCGGGACTAGCTGAAGATACGCAGTATTTT	CASSQFPGLAEDTQYF
-	TRBV4-1	TRBJ1-1	TGCGCCAGCAGCCAAGCCCAGGGCACCAGCCCGAACACTGAAGCTTTCTTT	CASSQAQGTSPNTEAFF
TRBD2	TRBV7-9	TRBJ2-3	TGTGCCAGCAGCTTTCTTTCTGCGGGGGGGCATTCAGATACGCAGTATTTT	CASSFLSAGGHSDTQYF
TRBD1	TRBV6-5	TRBJ1-6	TGTGCCAGCAGTTACCGAGGGACAGGTTTGGATTCACCCCTCCACTTT	CASSYRGTGLDSPLHF
-	TRBV7-3	TRBJ2-2	TGTGCCAGCAGCTATCAGGTTCCCGGGGAGCTGTTTTTT	CASSYQVPGELFF
-	TRBV6-5	TRBJ1-5	TGTGCCAGCCAAACAGGGCAAAGTCAGCCCCAGCATTTT	CASQTGQSQPQHF
-	TRBV4-3	TRBJ1-6	TGCGCCAGCAGCCAAATGGCAAATAATTCACCCCTCCACTTT	CASSQMANNSPLHF
-	TRBV30	TRBJ2-7	TGTGCCTGGAGACCCAGGACTGTCTACGAGCAGTACTTC	CAWRPRTVYEQYF
TRBD1	TRBV13	TRBJ1-2	TGTGCCAGCAGCGCCCGGGACAGGGGTTATGGCTACACCTTC	CASSARDRGYGYTF
TRBD2	TRBV5-6	TRBJ2-1	TGTGCCAGCAGCCGAATACCTAGCGGGGGTAGCTCCTACAATGAGCAGTTCTTC	CASSRIPSGGSSYNEQFF
TRBD1	TRBV7-9	TRBJ2-1	TGTGCCAGCAGCGCAGGACAGGGAAGGAACAATGAGCAGTTCTTC	CASSAGQGRNNEQFF
TRBD1	TRBV5-6	TRBJ2-5	TGTGCCAGCAGCCAAAGGACAGGGGGCTGGGAGACCCAGTACTTC	CASSQRTGGWETQYF
TRBD1	TRBV27	TRBJ2-1	TGTGCCAGCAGCCCCACCGGGACAGGGGGCAGTGAGCAGTTCTTC	CASSPTGTGGSEQFF
-	TRBV18	TRBJ1-2	TGTGCCAGCTCACCAGTGACATCTAACTATGGCTACACCTTC	CASSPVTSNYGYTF
-	TRBV28	TRBJ2-7	TGTGCCAGCAGTCTTACCCTCAGGGTGCAGTACTTC	CASSLTLRVQYF
-	TRBV4-3	TRBJ1-6	TGCGCCAGCAGCCAGTCCGGGCTCGGGAACTTGACACCCCTCCACTTT	CASSQSGLGNLTPLHF
TRBD1	TRBV4-1	TRBJ2-7	TGCGCCAGCAGCCAAGATCCCGGACAGGGGAGAGAGCAGTACTTC	CASSQDPGQGREQYF
TRBD1	TRBV6-6	TRBJ1-5	TGTGCCAGCAGGACCAGGGGGCAGGGGCGAGTTCAGCCCCAGCATTTT	CASRTRGQGRVQPQHF
TRBD1	TRBV7-9	TRBJ1-1	TGTGCCAGCAGCTTAGCGCACAGGGGCAATGAAGCTTTCTTT	CASSLAHRGNEAFF
-	TRBV11-2	TRBJ2-3	TGTGCCAGCAGCCAAAGGAGCACAGGGGGAGGGACAGATACGCAGTATTTT	CASSQRSTGGGTDTQYF
TRBD1	TRBV19	TRBJ1-5	TGTGCCAGTGCCGGGACAGGGGGGTCTCAGCCCCAGCATTTT	CASAGTGGSQPQHF
-	TRBV6-5	TRBJ1-1	TGTGCCAGCCGACCAACGGGGTGGAACACTGAAGCTTTCTTT	CASRPTGWNTEAFF
-	TRBV27	TRBJ2-3	TGTGCCAGCAGTTTATCGGTCCAGCAGGGGATTAGAAACAACCCCGATACGCAGTATTTT	CASSLSVQQGIRNNPDTQYF
-	TRBV19	TRBJ1-6	TGTGCCAGTAGTATTGTGGCAGGGGCCAATAATTCACCCCTCCACTTT	CASSIVAGANNSPLHF
TRBD2	TRBV18	TRBJ2-7	TGTGCCAGCTCACCGGAGCGGGGGGCCTACGAGCAGTACTTC	CASSPERGAYEQYF
TRBD1	TRBV2	TRBJ2-7	TGTGCCAGCAGGGCCGGGACAGGGTCCTACGAGCAGTACTTC	CASRAGTGSYEQYF
-	TRBV10-1	TRBJ1-2	TGCGCCAGCAGTACAGTGGGGGCTATGAACTATGGCTACACCTTC	CASSTVGAMNYGYTF
-	TRBV18	TRBJ1-5	TGTGCCAGCCGGGAGCGGGGAGGCAATCAGCCCCAGCATTTT	CASRERGGNQPQHF
-	TRBV7-2	TRBJ2-5	TGTGCCAGCAGCTCAGGAATTTCAGTAGCAGGAGGGCGTGAGACCCAGTACTTC	CASSSGISVAGGRETQYF
-	TRBV6-5	TRBJ1-5	TGTGCCAGCAGCCCTGGACAAGCCCCGAATCAGCCCCAGCATTTT	CASSPGQAPNQPQHF
-	TRBV2	TRBJ2-3	TGTGCCACCCCCCGATCCAGCGGGTTCACAGATACGCAGTATTTT	CATPRSSGFTDTQYF
-	TRBV5-6	TRBJ1-4	TGTGCCAGCAGCTGGGGGGGATCTAATGAAAAACTGTTTTTT	CASSWGGSNEKLFF
-	TRBV20-1	TRBJ2-5	TGCAGTGCTCAACAGGAGACCCAGTACTTC	CSAQQETQYF
-	TRBV6-6	TRBJ1-1	TGTGCCAGCAGAGAGAAGTTCATGAACACTGAAGCTTTCTTT	CASREKFMNTEAFF
TRBD1	TRBV28	TRBJ2-7	TGTGCCAGCAGCCCGGGACAGTCCTACGAGCAGTACTTC	CASSPGQSYEQYF
-	TRBV15	TRBJ1-6	TGTGCCACCAGCAGAGTGGAGGGAGCCTGGGATTCACCCCTCCACTTT	CATSRVEGAWDSPLHF
TRBD1	TRBV5-1	TRBJ1-3	TGCGCCAGCAGCACTGGGACAGGCCACGGAAACACCATATATTTT	CASSTGTGHGNTIYF
TRBD1	TRBV28	TRBJ2-2	TGTGCCAGCAGTTTGGTACAGGGGCGGGCCACCGGGGAGCTGTTTTTT	CASSLVQGRATGELFF
TRBD1	TRBV30	TRBJ1-4	TGTGCCTGGAGTCCCCTCGACAGGGGGCCTGAAAAACTGTTTTTT	CAWSPLDRGPEKLFF
TRBD2	TRBV5-6	TRBJ2-3	TGTGCCAGCAGCCGCAGACTAGCGGGGGCCTCCACGCAGTATTTT	CASSRRLAGASTQYF
TRBD1	TRBV6-1	TRBJ2-7	TGTGCCAGCACCCAGGGACAGGGAATTGCCTACGAGCAGTACTTC	CASTQGQGIAYEQYF
TRBD2	TRBV5-5	TRBJ2-5	TGTGCCAGCAGCTTAACTAGCGGGGCTTACCAAGAGACCCAGTACTTC	CASSLTSGAYQETQYF
TRBD1	TRBV28	TRBJ1-4	TGTGCCAGCAACTCACAGGGGGCAACTAATGAAAAACTGTTTTTT	CASNSQGATNEKLFF